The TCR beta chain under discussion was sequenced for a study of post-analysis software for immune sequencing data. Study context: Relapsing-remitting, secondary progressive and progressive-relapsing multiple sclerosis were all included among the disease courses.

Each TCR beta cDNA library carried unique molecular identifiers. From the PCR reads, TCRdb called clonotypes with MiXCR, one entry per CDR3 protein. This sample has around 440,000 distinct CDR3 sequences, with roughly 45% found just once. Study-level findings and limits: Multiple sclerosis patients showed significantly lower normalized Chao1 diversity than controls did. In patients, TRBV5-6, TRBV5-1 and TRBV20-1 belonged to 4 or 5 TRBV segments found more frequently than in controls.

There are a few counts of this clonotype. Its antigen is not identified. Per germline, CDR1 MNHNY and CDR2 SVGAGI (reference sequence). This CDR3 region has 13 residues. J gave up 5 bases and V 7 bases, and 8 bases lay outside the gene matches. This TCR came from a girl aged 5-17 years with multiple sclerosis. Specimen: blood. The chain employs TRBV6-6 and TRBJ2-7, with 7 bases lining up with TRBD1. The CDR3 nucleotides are TGTGCCAGCAATCCACAGGGGCCCAACGAGCAGTACTTC. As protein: CASNPQGPNEQYF.